This T cell receptor beta chain emerged from a study of blood T cell repertoires in COVID-19. Trimming cost V 4 bases and J 0 bases, with 10 bases left between them. This CDR3 contains 15 residues. Germline assignment: CDR1 SGHNT and CDR2 YENEEA. In the authors' workflow: Estimated nucleated cell counts came from reference gene primer amplification. Generated by immunoSEQ multiplex PCR, the TCRdb table keeps only in-frame clones and is missing some. The DNA was the basis for D and trimming; V, J and clone size are from that table. The sample has 75,000 to 90,000 clones; about 85% are singletons. The chain is built from TRBV11-3 and TRBJ2-4; the D is unclear. This TCR came from an elderly man with active or convalescent COVID-19. The sample taken for sequencing was peripheral blood. This chain's CDR3 is CASSSDMGAKNIQYF. The CDR3 coding sequence is TGTGCCAGCAGCTCTGACATGGGAGCCAAAAACATTCAGTACTTC.